One and the same sample provided the 25 T cell receptor beta chains below, sequenced in a study of T cells in Graves' hyperthyroidism and ophthalmopathy. RNA transcripts gave rise to amplified TCR beta CDR3 regions. HTBI primers were employed in a first-round RT-PCR of the TCR CDR3. Each CDR3 protein gets one entry after TCRdb re-called the multiplex PCR reads with MiXCR. This table has 250,000 to 350,000 distinct CDR3 sequences, approximately 21% appearing once. Sequenced input: blood. These receptors originate from a man aged 30 to 39 with Graves' ophthalmopathy.

This chain joins TRBV20-1 and TRBJ2-5, with TRBD2 matching over 14 bases. The CDR3 is made up of 17 amino acids. J gave up 2 bases and V 4 bases, and 9 bases lay outside the gene matches. The germline gives CDR1 DFQATT, CDR2 SNEGSKA (reference sequence). The CDR3 reads CSATGTSGSSWQETQYF. In DNA, the CDR3 is TGCAGTGCTACCGGGACTAGCGGGAGTAGTTGGCAAGAGACCCAGTACTTC.

The chain is built from TRBV12-3 or TRBV12-4 and TRBJ2-3, with 9 nucleotides matching TRBD2. The CDR3 is made up of 16 amino acids. Losses at the gene ends were 5 bases for V and 2 bases for J; bases not matched to a gene: 8. The CDR3 DNA reads as TGTGCCAGCAGTCCCCAGACTAGCGGAGACACAGATACGCAGTATTTT. It encodes CASSPQTSGDTDTQYF.

This clonotype has a count of ten or more. V is TRBV20-1 and J is TRBJ2-2; D might be TRBD2 (5 bases). The V gene lost 1 base and the J gene lost 5 bases, with 8 bases spanning the gap. This CDR3 region has 13 residues. Germline V gives CDR1 DFQATT, CDR2 SNEGSKA (reference sequence). CDR3 nucleotide sequence: TGCAGTGCTAGAGGGAGCGGAACCGGGGAGCTGTTTTTT. Protein: CSARGSGTGELFF.

The chain has TRBV7-9 and TRBJ1-5; D unclear. CDR3 length equals 14 residues. CDR1 is SEHNR and CDR2 is FQNEAQ in the germline V gene (reference sequence). V was cut by 1 base and J by 3 bases, with 7 bases left in between. CDR3 nucleotide sequence: TGTGCCAGCAGCTTAGGAGGGAACAATCAGCCCCAGCATTTT. It translates to CASSLGGNNQPQHF.

The chain links TRBV27 to TRBJ1-4, with D maybe TRBD1 (5 bases). Trimming took 4 bases from V and 7 from J, leaving 16 bases between them. Germline-derived CDR1 and CDR2 are MNHEY and SMNVEV (reference sequence). CDR3 length equals 15 residues. The CDR3 DNA sequence: TGTGCCAGCAGTTCCGTGGGGACTAGGGGTGAAAAACTGTTTTTT. The encoded protein is CASSSVGTRGEKLFF.

Ten or more counts support this clonotype. The V call is TRBV3-1, the J call TRBJ1-3; D gene unclear. The CDR3 is 11 amino acids. The germline gives CDR1 LGHDT, CDR2 YNNKEL (reference sequence). Trimming shortened V by 4 bases and J by 4 bases, and 2 bases separated the two germline ends. CDR3 nucleotide sequence: TGTGCCAGCAGCCCGGGAAACACCATATATTTT. Translated: CASSPGNTIYF.

This clonotype occurred a few times. V and J are TRBV6-1 and TRBJ2-2, with a possible D match to TRBD1 (5 bases). Trimming removed 6 bases at V and 7 bases at J, with 12 bases between. The CDR3 is made up of 13 amino acids. Germline V gene sequence: CDR1 MNHNS, CDR2 SASEGT. The CDR3 loop is CASSTQVDGELFF. The CDR3 DNA reads as TGTGCCAGCAGCACACAGGTGGACGGGGAGCTGTTTTTT.

Ten or more counts support this clonotype. This chain links TRBV3-1 with TRBJ2-7; 7 nucleotides align to TRBD1. Per germline, CDR1 LGHDT and CDR2 YNNKEL (reference sequence). V gave up 4 bases and J gave up 6 bases; unmatched junction bases: 12. The CDR3 has 15 residues. CDR3 in DNA: TGTGCCAGCAGCCCCTGGGCAGGGGACAGTGGCGAGCAGTACTTC. This encodes CASSPWAGDSGEQYF.

This clonotype has at least ten counts. The CDR3 reads CSARGGAMLLLDEQFF. Here the CDR3 DNA reads TGCAGTGCTAGAGGGGGGGCAATGCTATTACTAGATGAGCAGTTCTTC. This sequence joins TRBV20-1 and TRBJ2-1; D may match TRBD1 or TRBD2 (6 bases each). Germline-derived CDR1 and CDR2 are DFQATT and SNEGSKA (reference sequence). V lost 1 base and J 8 bases, leaving 21 bases between the germline ends. The CDR3 has 16 residues.

V and J are TRBV5-1 and TRBJ2-1, with 10 bases fitting TRBD1. Trimming took 4 bases from V and 9 from J; bases not matched to a gene: 7. The CDR3 totals 14 residues. From germline, CDR1 is SGHRS and CDR2 YFSETQ. CDR3: CASSPGTGALEQFF. As DNA, the CDR3 is TGCGCCAGCAGCCCCGGGACAGGGGCTCTTGAGCAGTTCTTC.

This clonotype was observed once. The genes are TRBV19 and TRBJ2-7; TRBD1 agrees at 10 bases. This CDR3 comprises 15 residues. Germline values: CDR1 LNHDA, CDR2 SQIVND (reference sequence). The J segment lost 7 bases and the V segment lost 3 bases, leaving 9 bases of the junction unmatched. DNA of the CDR3: TGTGCCAGTAGTATGGCCGGGACAGGGGACCTGGAGCAGTACTTC. Protein: CASSMAGTGDLEQYF.

This clonotype occurred many times. Here the CDR3 reads CASSLSEVSGYTF. CDR3 bases: TGTGCCAGCAGTTTATCCGAAGTATCTGGCTACACCTTC. The gene calls are TRBV27 and TRBJ1-2, with D hard to call. CDR1 is MNHEY and CDR2 is SMNVEV in the germline V gene (reference sequence). The CDR3 sequence is 13 residues long. V was trimmed by 0 bases and J by 7 bases, leaving 9 bases between them.

The chain is built from TRBV19 and TRBJ1-2; D might be TRBD1 (5 bases). The CDR3 has 16 amino acids. The V gene's germline CDR1 is LNHDA and CDR2 SQIVND (reference sequence). The V and J ends lost 3 bases and 0 bases respectively, with 14 bases between them. CDR3 in DNA: TGTGCCAGTAGTATTCAGGGCCTTGGAACTAACTATGGCTACACCTTC. Its translation is CASSIQGLGTNYGYTF.

The sample holds a few counts of this clonotype. CDR3: CASMGGQPSGSPLHF. The CDR3 coding sequence is TGTGCCAGCATGGGGGGACAGCCTTCAGGTTCACCCCTCCACTTT. The chain joins TRBV7-2 to TRBJ1-6; 7 bases line up with TRBD1. This CDR3 contains 15 residues. Germline CDR1 SGHTA, CDR2 FQGNSA. The V gene end was trimmed by 7 bases and the J gene end by 9 bases; junction bases not matched to a gene: 12.

This chain uses TRBV27 with TRBJ1-1, with a tentative D call TRBD1 (6 bases). The length of the CDR3 is 12 residues. The germline CDR1 and CDR2 sequences are MNHEY and SMNVEV (reference sequence). V was pared by 8 bases and J by 1 base, with 8 bases between. The CDR3 protein is CASGRGNTEAFF. The CDR3 DNA reads TGTGCCAGCGGCAGGGGGAACACTGAAGCTTTCTTT.

The sample holds a few counts of this clonotype. J is TRBJ2-1 and V is TRBV12-3 or TRBV12-4; 7 nucleotides match TRBD1. The CDR3 contains 14 residues. After removal of 1 base from V and 8 bases from J, the junction contained 5 bases not matched to a gene. The CDR3 here is CASSLDTGVYEQFF. CDR3 sequence (DNA): TGTGCCAGCAGTTTAGATACAGGGGTTTATGAGCAGTTCTTC.

In its sample, this clonotype was seen a few times. The J gene is TRBJ1-2, the V gene TRBV12-5; no clear D gene. CDR1 and CDR2 from the germline V gene are LGHNT and FRNRAP. Trimming took 1 base from V and 7 from J, leaving 13 bases between them. The CDR3 length is 14 residues. CDR3 sequence: CASGLDGNRPGYTF. DNA for the CDR3: TGTGCTAGTGGTTTGGACGGGAACCGACCTGGCTACACCTTC.

In regard to this clonotype: A much larger clone sits a single nucleotide away, making a read error possible. CDR3 sequence (DNA): TGTGCCAGCAGTTACGGGGGGAACACTGAAGCTTTCTTT. Protein product: CASSYGGNTEAFF. The genes are TRBV6-5 and TRBJ1-1, with D possibly matching TRBD1 (5 bases). V dropped 2 bases and J dropped 1 base, with 5 bases sitting between them. Germline CDR1 is MNHEY and CDR2 is SVGAGI. The CDR3 contains 13 residues.

This clonotype turned up a few times. A much larger clone lies a single base off, so this may be a read error. The chain links TRBV30 to TRBJ1-1; weak D call: TRBD1 (6 bases). The CDR3 is 13 residues long. Germline V gene lookup returns CDR1 GTSNPN and CDR2 SVGIG (reference sequence). The V end lost 3 bases, the J end lost 5 bases, and 13 bases lay between the germline ends. The CDR3 sequence: CAWRWDMGTEAFF. The CDR3 bases are TGTGCCTGGAGGTGGGACATGGGGACTGAAGCTTTCTTT.

The chain couples TRBV18 to TRBJ2-1; 11 bases match TRBD1. CDR1 and CDR2 (germline): KGHSH, LQKENI. This CDR3 is built from 17 residues. V dropped 3 bases and J dropped 9; count of bases not matched to a gene: 13. The DNA of the CDR3 is TGTGCCAGCTCACCTACCGATAGAGCCGGGACAGGGGGTGAGCAGTTCTTC. Its protein product is CASSPTDRAGTGGEQFF.

This clonotype was seen ten or more times. J is TRBJ1-1 and V is TRBV30, with 8 bases lining up with TRBD1. After removal of 5 bases from V and 7 bases from J, the junction contained 6 bases not matched to a gene. The CDR3 extends over 12 amino acids. CDR1 GTSNPN and CDR2 SVGIG come from the germline V gene (reference sequence). The CDR3 sequence is CAWLTGAIEAFF. The CDR3 DNA reads as TGTGCCTGGTTGACAGGGGCAATTGAAGCTTTCTTT. Based on the CDR3 plus reference TRBV30 and TRBJ1-1, the full variable domain is SQTIHQWPATLVQPVGSPLSLECTVEGTSNPNLYWYRQAAGRGLQLLFYSVGIGQISSEVPQNLSASRPQDRQFILSSKKLLLSDSGFYLCAWLTGAIEAFFGQGTRLTVV.

The gene calls are TRBV18 and TRBJ1-1; 9 bases are shared with TRBD1. The trim removed 3 bases at V and 6 bases at J, leaving 8 bases unmatched. Germline V CDR1 and CDR2: KGHSH, LQKENI. CDR3 length: 15 amino acids. The CDR3 DNA follows: TGTGCCAGCTCACCCGAACAGGGGGCGAGAGCTGAAGCTTTCTTT. Translating it yields CASSPEQGARAEAFF.

The chain is built from TRBV30 and TRBJ1-1; D remains unclear. The ends were cut back, 0 bases at V and 0 bases at J, with 8 bases in the middle. This CDR3 region has 14 residues. In germline, CDR1 is GTSNPN, CDR2 SVGIG (reference sequence). The CDR3 loop is CAWSVLQMNTEAFF. The CDR3 bases are TGTGCCTGGAGTGTACTACAGATGAACACTGAAGCTTTCTTT.

This chain connects TRBV2 to TRBJ2-4; 11 bases agree with TRBD2. The CDR3 runs to 15 residues. The J segment lost 8 bases and the V segment lost 4 bases, leaving 7 bases of the junction unmatched. Germline V gene data show CDR1 as SNHLY and CDR2 as FYNNEI. This CDR3 is CASSVVTSGSDIQYF. In DNA form, the CDR3 reads TGTGCCAGCAGTGTTGTAACTAGCGGGAGTGACATTCAGTACTTC.

This rearrangement joins TRBV4-2 to TRBJ2-5; TRBD2 matches at 9 bases. Unmatched junction bases numbered 4, after V lost 1 base and J lost 4 bases. From germline, CDR1 is LGHNA and CDR2 YNFKEQ. The CDR3 loop spans 15 amino acids. The CDR3 DNA sequence: TGTGCCAGCAGCCAAGCAGCGGGAGGCGGAGAGACCCAGTACTTC. As protein: CASSQAAGGGETQYF.